These 27 T cell receptor beta chains were all obtained from the same sample, sequenced in a study of T cell responses to AZD1222 COVID-19 vaccine (dated by TCRdb to 2020 to 2023). Taken with the paper, the label for time point translates to: about 28 days (+/-7) after the second vaccine dose. Receptor amplification or capture employed the immunoSEQ multiplex PCR assay. TCRdb took this table from immuneACCESS and kept in-frame rearrangements with V and J called. Such tables lack part of the clones; where checked against another copy, unresolved V genes explain under half of the gap, and the rest is unexplained. A total of 120,000 to 150,000 clones appear in this sample, about 86% of them only once. Approximately 5.4% of the sample belongs to the ten largest clones. The sample in question was peripheral blood, obtained 28 days after the second AZD1222 dose. The origin of the receptors is an adult who received the AZD1222 COVID-19 vaccine.

This chain connects TRBV19 to TRBJ2-5; 7 nucleotides line up with TRBD2. Germline CDR1 reads LNHDA; CDR2 reads SQIVND (reference sequence). The CDR3 spans 14 residues. With V trimmed by 3 bases and J by 5 bases, 6 bases remained unmatched. The CDR3 protein is CASSISAGVETQYF. The CDR3 DNA reads TGTGCCAGTAGTATTTCGGCGGGGGTGGAGACCCAGTACTTC.

The CDR3 loop reads CASSLVSFGNTIYF. CDR3 sequence (DNA): TGTGCCAGCAGCTTAGTGTCTTTCGGAAACACCATATATTTT. J is TRBJ1-3 and V is TRBV11-2; D remains ambiguous. The CDR3 loop spans 14 amino acids. V shed 1 base and J shed 4 bases, with 8 bases lying between them. Germline-derived CDR1 and CDR2 are SGHAT and FQNNGV.

The J gene is TRBJ2-7, the V gene TRBV11-2; 8 bases match TRBD1. This CDR3 spans 15 amino acids. V shed 2 bases, J shed 3 bases, and the junction held 6 bases outside the gene matches. The germline V gene has CDR1 SGHAT and CDR2 FQNNGV. The CDR3 nucleotides are TGTGCCAGCAGCTTACAGACAGGGGCCAGCTACGAGCAGTACTTC. It encodes CASSLQTGASYEQYF.

The chain employs TRBV7-2 and TRBJ2-3; D gene uncertain. The V and J ends lost 5 bases and 4 bases respectively, with 16 bases between them. Per the germline V gene, CDR1 is SGHTA and CDR2 is FQGNSA. The CDR3 covers 15 residues. The CDR3 loop is CASSTRASPADTQYF. CDR3 sequence (DNA): TGTGCCAGCAGCACCCGGGCCTCTCCCGCAGATACGCAGTATTTT.

This sequence joins TRBV7-9 and TRBJ2-3, with 7 bases aligning to TRBD2. The CDR3 has 16 residues. The germline V gene has CDR1 SEHNR and CDR2 FQNEAQ (reference sequence). J was trimmed by 4 bases and V by 7 bases; bases with no gene match: 14. Written as DNA, the CDR3 is TGTGCCAGCATCCCCGCGGCGGGAGACGCAGCAGATACGCAGTATTTT. This codes for CASIPAAGDAADTQYF. The complete variable domain, with remaining parts taken from reference TRBV7-9 and TRBJ2-3, reads DTGVSQNPRHKITKRGQNVTFRCDPISEHNRLYWYRQTLGQGPEFLTYFQNEAQLEKSRLLSDRFSAERPKGSFSTLEIQRTEQGDSAMYLCASIPAAGDAADTQYFGPGTRLTVL.

CDR3 sequence: CASSLTGAGADTQYF. Here the CDR3 DNA reads TGTGCCAGCAGCTTGACGGGAGCTGGCGCAGATACGCAGTATTTT. The V call is TRBV5-8, the J call TRBJ2-3, with D tentatively TRBD2 (6 bases). Germline V gene data show CDR1 as SGHTS and CDR2 as YDEGEE. CDR3 length: 15 residues. V was clipped by 1 base and J by 4 bases, with 13 bases between them.

Concerning this clone: The junction does not match germline at one end; this may be a read error. This chain connects TRBV7-9 to TRBJ2-7, with 8 bases identical to TRBD2. Germline assignment: CDR1 SEHNR and CDR2 FQNEAQ (reference sequence). The CDR3 runs 12 residues. This CDR3 reads CASSLLAGLFSF. The CDR3 coding sequence is TGTGCCAGCAGCTTACTAGCGGGCCTTTTCTCTTTC.

The CDR3 protein is CAWSPGPTLGANVLTF. The CDR3 DNA reads TGTGCCTGGAGCCCGGGACCAACTTTGGGGGCCAACGTCCTGACTTTC. The chain is built from TRBV30 and TRBJ2-6; D is possibly TRBD1 or TRBD2 (5 bases each). Trimming removed 3 bases at V and 4 bases at J, with 16 bases between. CDR3 length: 16 amino acids. Germline V lookup: CDR1 GTSNPN, CDR2 SVGIG (reference sequence).

This sequence joins TRBV6-5 and TRBJ1-4; tentatively, D is TRBD1 (6 bases). Germline V gives CDR1 MNHEY, CDR2 SVGAGI. V was cut by 4 bases and J by 1 base, with 7 bases left in between. The CDR3 consists of 14 residues. CDR3 DNA sequence: TGTGCCAGCAGTTCAGGGGTAACTAATGAAAAACTGTTTTTT. Translated: CASSSGVTNEKLFF.

This rearrangement joins TRBV28 to TRBJ1-1, with D possibly matching TRBD1 (6 bases). The CDR3 loop spans 13 amino acids. CDR1 and CDR2 from the germline V gene are MDHEN and SYDVKM. The V and J ends lost 6 bases and 10 bases respectively, with 18 bases between them. The CDR3 nucleotides are TGTGCCAGCAGCTTCAGCCAGGGGAAGGGAGCTTTCTTT. It is translated as CASSFSQGKGAFF.

This chain connects TRBV2 to TRBJ2-7, with TRBD2 matching 7 bases. The J segment lost 1 base and the V segment lost 4 bases, leaving 4 bases of the junction unmatched. This CDR3 contains 14 residues. Germline V CDR1 and CDR2: SNHLY, FYNNEI. The CDR3 reads CASSVGAGSYEQYF. The CDR3 nucleotides read TGTGCCAGCAGTGTAGGAGCGGGATCCTACGAGCAGTACTTC.

This clone was seen only a few times. This chain uses TRBV4-1 with TRBJ2-1; no firm D call. This CDR3 is built from 15 residues. With 1 base removed from V and 5 bases from J, the gap between germline ends came to 12 bases. CDR1 is MGHRA, CDR2 YSYEKL, per germline. The CDR3 nucleotides are TGCGCCAGCAGCCAAGTGGGTTCCATCGACAATGAGCAGTTCTTC. Translation gives CASSQVGSIDNEQFF.

The chain is built from TRBV30 and TRBJ2-2, with D unclear. Germline V gene sequence: CDR1 GTSNPN, CDR2 SVGIG (reference sequence). V shed 1 base and J shed 4 bases, with 7 bases lying between them. The CDR3 sequence is 13 residues long. This CDR3 reads CAWSEAVTGELFF. The CDR3, as DNA: TGTGCCTGGAGTGAGGCTGTCACCGGGGAGCTGTTTTTT.

This clone has only a few counts. V usage is TRBV3-1 (or the pseudogene TRBV3-2) and J usage is TRBJ2-1; no definite D call. From germline, CDR1 is LGHDT and CDR2 YNNKEL (reference sequence). This CDR3 has 15 amino acids. Trimming took off 0 bases at V and 4 bases at J, with 10 bases between the two ends. CDR3 coding DNA: TGTGCCAGCAGCCAAGATACCCGGGTTTACAATGAGCAGTTCTTC. This encodes CASSQDTRVYNEQFF.

This rearrangement joins TRBV2 to TRBJ2-7, with TRBD1 matching 7 bases. The length of the CDR3 is 12 residues. Per germline, CDR1 SNHLY and CDR2 FYNNEI. With 5 bases clipped from V and 5 bases from J, the junction kept 3 bases outside the gene matches. The CDR3: CASSSTGDEQYF. CDR3 sequence (DNA): TGTGCCAGCAGTTCTACAGGGGACGAGCAGTACTTC.

The V call is TRBV10-2, the J call TRBJ1-1; D unclear. Germline V gene data show CDR1 as WSHSY and CDR2 as SAAADI. CDR3 length: 14 residues. V was clipped by 0 bases and J by 4 bases, with 9 bases between them. CDR3 in amino acids: CASSESPGPTEAFF. The CDR3 DNA reads as TGCGCCAGCAGTGAGTCTCCGGGTCCCACTGAAGCTTTCTTT.

The chain employs TRBV4-2 and TRBJ2-3, with a possible D match to TRBD1 (5 bases). CDR1 and CDR2 from the germline V gene are LGHNA and YNFKEQ. The CDR3 is made up of 16 amino acids. Trimming took 0 bases from V and 3 from J, leaving 13 bases between them. CDR3 DNA: TGTGCCAGCAGCCAAGATTACCAGGGAAGTACAGATACGCAGTATTTT. Encoded protein: CASSQDYQGSTDTQYF.

About this clone: The sample contains more than one DNA sequence encoding this CDR3. V usage is TRBV10-1 and J usage is TRBJ1-1, with D uncertain. This CDR3 is 15 amino acids long. V lost 3 bases, J lost 3 bases, and 14 bases lay in between. Germline V gene lookup returns CDR1 WNHNN and CDR2 SYGVQD (reference sequence). CDR3 in amino acids: CASSDYALGDTEAFF. The CDR3 region has the DNA TGCGCCAGCAGTGATTACGCCCTGGGAGACACTGAAGCTTTCTTT.

The chain carries TRBV5-1 and TRBJ2-1; possibly TRBD1 or TRBD2 for D (6 bases each). The CDR3 runs to 15 residues. Germline CDR1 is SGHRS and CDR2 is YFSETQ. Trimming took off 4 bases at V and 4 bases at J, with 15 bases between the two ends. The CDR3 sequence: CASSGEGGPYNEQFF. CDR3 nucleotide sequence: TGCGCCAGCAGCGGCGAGGGGGGCCCATACAATGAGCAGTTCTTC.

The rearrangement links TRBV30 to TRBJ2-7, with D possibly being TRBD1 or TRBD2 (5 bases each). Looked up from germline, CDR1 is GTSNPN and CDR2 is SVGIG (reference sequence). The CDR3 loop spans 12 amino acids. Trimming took off 1 base at V and 7 bases at J, with 11 bases between the two ends. The CDR3 bases are TGTGCCTGGAGTGCGCTTGGGGGTGAGCAGTACTTC. Protein product: CAWSALGGEQYF.

This clone was seen a single time. This sequence joins TRBV6-1 and TRBJ1-5, with D hard to call. The CDR3 consists of 15 residues. The germline gives CDR1 MNHNS, CDR2 SASEGT. Trimming removed 2 bases at V and 7 bases at J, with 15 bases between. The CDR3 is CASSEQIRSGQPQHF. As DNA, the CDR3 is TGTGCCAGCAGTGAACAGATCCGGTCTGGGCAGCCCCAGCATTTT.

DNA for the CDR3: TGTGCCAGTACTAACCGATCTCCGAAGCCCGGGGAGCTGTTTTTT. The encoded protein is CASTNRSPKPGELFF. The chain joins TRBV19 to TRBJ2-2; D gene unclear. This CDR3 comprises 15 residues. V was pared by 7 bases and J by 6 bases, with 18 bases between. The germline V gene encodes CDR1 LNHDA and CDR2 SQIVND (reference sequence).

This clone was seen only once. The V call is TRBV4-1, the J call TRBJ2-2; maybe TRBD1 (5 bases). CDR1 MGHRA and CDR2 YSYEKL come from the germline V gene. The CDR3 totals 14 residues. Trimming took off 1 base at V and 9 bases at J, with 12 bases between the two ends. CDR3 region: CASSQGEGARELFF. In nucleotides, the CDR3 is TGCGCCAGCAGCCAAGGGGAAGGGGCCCGGGAGCTGTTTTTT.

The rearrangement links TRBV25-1 to TRBJ1-4, with a possible D match to TRBD1 (5 bases). Per germline, CDR1 MGHDK and CDR2 SYGVNS. This CDR3 region has 14 residues. V lost 5 bases, J lost 8 bases, and 15 bases lay in between. The CDR3 coding sequence is TGTGCCAGCAGTCCCCGAGGGGTCCGCGAAAAACTGTTTTTT. This encodes CASSPRGVREKLFF. Complete variable domain (other parts from reference TRBV25-1 and TRBJ1-4): EADIYQTPRYLVIGTGKKITLECSQTMGHDKMYWYQQDPGMELHLIHYSYGVNSTEKGDLSSESTVSRIRTEHFPLTLESARPSHTSQYLCASSPRGVREKLFFGSGTQLSVL.

The chain uses TRBV2 and TRBJ1-1, with a possible D match to TRBD1 (5 bases). This CDR3 spans 14 amino acids. Germline V CDR1 and CDR2: SNHLY, FYNNEI. V was pared by 6 bases and J by 4 bases, with 15 bases between. The CDR3 nucleotides are TGTGCCAGCAGCGCCGACGGGGGTATCACTGAAGCTTTCTTT. Translated, it gives CASSADGGITEAFF.

This chain uses TRBV10-1 with TRBJ2-7, with D possibly matching TRBD1 (6 bases). The CDR3 contains 14 residues. Germline values: CDR1 WNHNN, CDR2 SYGVQD (reference sequence). Trimming removed 6 bases from V and 5 bases from J, with 17 bases in between. The CDR3 bases are TGCGCCAGCAGGGAAGTAACAGGGACCCACGAGCAGTACTTC. Translating gives CASREVTGTHEQYF.

The chain employs TRBV7-2 and TRBJ2-5, with 10 bases matching TRBD2. CDR1 and CDR2 from the germline V gene are SGHTA and FQGNSA. With V trimmed by 2 bases and J by 4 bases, 4 bases remained unmatched. This CDR3 comprises 15 residues. The CDR3 DNA sequence: TGTGCCAGCAGCTTACGCCCTAGCGGGAGAGAGACCCAGTACTTC. Translated, it gives CASSLRPSGRETQYF.